This T cell receptor beta chain was recovered during a study of T cells in women clearing cervical HPV infection. V was cut by 6 bases and J by 1 base, with 14 bases left in between. Germline V CDR1 and CDR2: SGHTA, FQGNSA. The CDR3 covers 15 residues. In the case of this clone: Sequencing ends 3 residues short of the CDR3 end; the germline J gene provides the rest.

Genomic DNA, averaging roughly 1,200 ng per sample, yielded TCR beta CDR3 via immunoSEQ. Generated by immunoSEQ multiplex PCR, the TCRdb table keeps only in-frame clones and is missing some. This sample's table reports under 50,000 clones. The sequenced material came from blood buffy coat. The rearrangement joins TRBV7-2 to TRBJ2-3; D is possibly TRBD2 (6 bases). This receptor was identified in a woman between 18 and 70 years old with a cervical HPV16 infection that either progressed to CIN3+ or cleared (not recorded which). The CDR3 loop reads CASRRTGAGTDTQYF. The CDR3 DNA, read in part, is TGTGCCAGCAGGCGAACGGGAGCGGGCACAGATACG.